These 2 T cell receptor beta chains came from one sample sequenced in a study of breast tumors, draining lymph nodes, adjacent tissues (dated by TCRdb to the mid-2010s). The lymph node samples were taken from the axillary draining lymph nodes of breast cancer patients. The method behind the library was multiplex PCR. The reads were generated on an Illumina HiSeq 2000. The raw public reads went through TCRdb reprocessing: fastp at Q25, MiXCR clone calling, in-frame beta chains kept. A single entry per CDR3 protein holds the most common genes and DNA from its merged rows. The sample table holds some 130,000 distinct CDR3 sequences, of which 21% were seen once. The ten largest clones capture over 2% of the sample. Sequencing used axillary lymph node tissue. The receptor source for this set is a female donor with breast cancer. Some clones in this sample may be carry-over from other donors' samples.

V and J are TRBV18 and TRBJ2-5, with D uncertain. The CDR3 extends over 15 amino acids. Germline V gene lookup returns CDR1 KGHSH and CDR2 LQKENI. Trimming took 3 bases from V and 2 from J, leaving 13 bases between them. CDR3 bases: TGTGCCAGCTCACCGGGTGGACGGATACAAGAGACCCAGTACTTC. The encoded protein is CASSPGGRIQETQYF.

There are many counts of this clonotype. V and J are TRBV6-1 and TRBJ2-1; D gene ambiguous. The V and J ends lost 4 bases and 4 bases respectively, with 8 bases between them. The CDR3 spans 13 residues. Per germline, CDR1 MNHNS and CDR2 SASEGT. The CDR3 here is CASSVASYNEQFF. CDR3 DNA: TGTGCCAGCAGTGTGGCCAGTTACAATGAGCAGTTCTTC.